The clone carrying this T cell receptor beta chain came up once. First-strand cDNA relied on TRAV- and TRBV-specific primers spanning alpha and beta chains. The authors ran about 18 PCR cycles to amplify TCRs with a constant-region primer and V-primer adapter. Using its own MiXCR run on the reads, TCRdb lists one record per CDR3 protein. The data show under 75,000 distinct CDR3 sequences, about 23% seen once. Unmatched junction bases numbered 6, after V lost 6 bases and J lost 7 bases. The CDR3 spans 13 residues. Germline CDR1 and CDR2: MNHEY and SVGAGI. The data belong to a study of low-dose radiotherapy and immunotherapy resistance in tumors. Study-level background: Intravenous administration to patients comprised nivolumab at 240 mg every two weeks and ipilimumab at 1 mg/kg every six weeks.

The time point is: after trial treatment. As for treatment: LDRT plus nivolumab, ipilimumab, low-dose cyclophosphamide and aspirin (RACIN trial). Inclusion covered patients whose advanced solid tumors lacked tumor-infiltrating lymphocytes. The sequencing used PBMCs, collected after low-dose radiotherapy plus immunotherapy. This chain links TRBV6-5 with TRBJ2-1, with 7 bases aligning to TRBD2. This TCR was recovered from a male donor with prostate cancer. The CDR3 here is CASRGAGVNEQFF. DNA for the CDR3: TGTGCCAGCAGAGGGGCGGGGGTGAATGAGCAGTTCTTC.